The present entry profiles one T cell receptor (beta chain) with its context. This sample is drawn from a study of blood T cell repertoires in COVID-19. Study in general: The cDNA or gDNA used as material had been derived from T cells, B-cell-depleted T cells, or PBMCs.

Authors' processing steps: How many nucleated cells were present was estimated from reference gene primer amplification. Libraries were prepared by immunoSEQ multiplex PCR; TCRdb keeps only in-frame clonotypes and omits some of them. Clone size and the V and J calls come from that table; the DNA yielded D and trimming. This sample has roughly 200,000 clones, with around 84% found just once. V lost 2 bases to trimming and J lost 5 bases, with 6 bases between them. The length of the CDR3 is 12 residues. Germline V gene data show CDR1 as MRHNA and CDR2 as SNTAGT. The chain joins TRBV6-4 to TRBJ1-1; maybe TRBD1 (5 bases). The sample was peripheral blood. The sequence derives from an elderly woman with active or convalescent COVID-19. Written as DNA, the CDR3 is TGTGCCAGCAGTGACGGGACTACTGAAGCTTTCTTT. Its protein is CASSDGTTEAFF.